These T cell receptor beta chains were read from a single sample in a study of beta chain features in type 1 diabetes. The protocol was immunoSEQ multiplex PCR, while the TCRdb copy is restricted to in-frame clones and leaves out a portion. Of about 410,000 clones listed, around 14% were seen once; the top ten hold about 0.04%. The sequenced sample was naive CD4+ T cells from blood. These receptors were collected from a man aged 25-45 years in good health. Each CDR3 is given without its conserved first and last residue. The order of the fields is CDR3 protein, V gene, clone size. Clone size appears in some rows only: once, few, many, or a class for an expanded clone.

CDR3aa: ASSQGPAGQPQH
v_gene: TRBV23-1
abundance: -

CDR3aa: ASSHGRFTDTQY
v_gene: TRBV4-1
abundance: -

CDR3aa: ASSLETSQY
v_gene: TRBV5-1
abundance: -

CDR3aa: ASSRSGAQETQY
v_gene: TRBV5-1
abundance: -

CDR3aa: ASSAGRKETQY
v_gene: TRBV5-1
abundance: few

CDR3aa: ASTWAPRVNEQF
v_gene: TRBV7-2
abundance: many

CDR3aa: AILRASYGYT
v_gene: TRBV10-3
abundance: few

CDR3aa: ASRFETQY
v_gene: TRBV2
abundance: few

CDR3aa: AWSAIDGGGYT
v_gene: TRBV30
abundance: few

CDR3aa: ASSLNPTGGLSYNEQF
v_gene: TRBV18
abundance: -

CDR3aa: ASSQGGSQETQY
v_gene: TRBV4-3
abundance: -

CDR3aa: AISESTGGSLTDTQY
v_gene: TRBV10-3
abundance: -

CDR3aa: ASSDFGQVAMAQY
v_gene: TRBV25-1
abundance: many

CDR3aa: ASSGTLTGNTIY
v_gene: TRBV6-5
abundance: few

CDR3aa: ASSLGGGHQPQH
v_gene: TRBV5-4
abundance: few

CDR3aa: ASSELGSYETQY
v_gene: TRBV25-1
abundance: few

CDR3aa: ASRGVAKNIQY
v_gene: TRBV2
abundance: -

CDR3aa: AISRTDTQY
v_gene: TRBV10-3
abundance: many

CDR3aa: ASSLGRQETQY
v_gene: TRBV7-2
abundance: -

CDR3aa: ASSRSGAGYNEQF
v_gene: TRBV7-2
abundance: -

CDR3aa: ASSLTAGGPGETQY
v_gene: TRBV7-8
abundance: -

CDR3aa: SVGAQETQY
v_gene: TRBV20-1
abundance: -

CDR3aa: SGGRDRGRNEQF
v_gene: TRBV29-1
abundance: few

CDR3aa: SGKLGQSPVRHTGELF
v_gene: TRBV29-1
abundance: few

CDR3aa: ASSQLPGGKAF
v_gene: TRBV14
abundance: -

CDR3aa: ASSQPGGGNNSPLH
v_gene: TRBV4-3
abundance: -

CDR3aa: ASSVRPAGQGNSPLH
v_gene: TRBV9
abundance: -

CDR3aa: ASRASGSIRDTQY
v_gene: TRBV6-5
abundance: -

CDR3aa: ASSSGGGSKETQY
v_gene: TRBV5-1
abundance: few

CDR3aa: ASSPLSAGELF
v_gene: TRBV18
abundance: -

CDR3aa: ASSLHTHTDTQY
v_gene: TRBV6-6
abundance: -

CDR3aa: SVGDSNQPQH
v_gene: TRBV29-1
abundance: -

CDR3aa: ASRGLERYNEQF
v_gene: TRBV14
abundance: few

CDR3aa: ASSPTTSLGEQF
v_gene: TRBV6-1
abundance: few

CDR3aa: ASSVATSGRALGDTQY
v_gene: TRBV9
abundance: -

CDR3aa: ASSPSSGGSYEQY
v_gene: TRBV4-3
abundance: few

CDR3aa: AISDREFYGYT
v_gene: TRBV10-3
abundance: few

CDR3aa: ASSLSGQALGARF
v_gene: TRBV11-2
abundance: few

CDR3aa: ASSHPYTGGYPQH
v_gene: TRBV23-1
abundance: -

CDR3aa: ASSARTGVETQY
v_gene: TRBV9
abundance: -

CDR3aa: AWSVLVSTDTQY
v_gene: TRBV30
abundance: many

CDR3aa: ASSLETGELF
v_gene: TRBV7-9
abundance: -